The 29 T cell receptor beta chains in this list originate from one sample, sequenced in a study of blood T cell repertoires in COVID-19. The protocol was immunoSEQ multiplex PCR, while the TCRdb copy is restricted to in-frame clones and leaves out a portion. The repertoire has roughly 410,000 clones, roughly 90% of them found once; the top ten carry approximately 1.2%. The sequenced sample was peripheral blood. Receptors originate from a man in his forties or fifties with acute or convalescent COVID-19.

The chain uses TRBV21-1 and TRBJ2-5; TRBD2 is the table's D call, not checked against the DNA. TRBV21-1 is a recognized pseudogene. This CDR3 spans 17 amino acids. CDR3 sequence (DNA): TGTGCCAGCAGCAAAGTCCCCACTATTATAATCCAAGAGACCCAGTACTTC. This encodes CASSKVPTIIIQETQYF.

The V gene is TRBV6-5, the J gene TRBJ1-5; perhaps TRBD1 as D (6 bases). Germline V gene sequence: CDR1 MNHEY, CDR2 SVGAGI. This CDR3 is built from 15 residues. Trimming pared 6 bases from V and 0 bases from J, leaving 12 bases between. DNA for the CDR3: TGTGCCAGCAGCCGGACAGTTTATAGCAATCAGCCCCAGCATTTT. It translates to CASSRTVYSNQPQHF.

The rearrangement uses TRBV28 and TRBJ2-2; 10 nucleotides agree with TRBD2. Germline V gene data show CDR1 as MDHEN and CDR2 as SYDVKM. The V and J ends lost 8 bases and 7 bases, in that order; junction bases with no gene match: 10. CDR3 length: 15 amino acids. For the CDR3, the DNA is TGTGCCAGCCACGCGGCGGGACTAGCGTACGGGGAGCTGTTTTTT. It translates to CASHAAGLAYGELFF.

This sequence joins TRBV6-6 and TRBJ1-4; D is uncertain. This CDR3 has 13 amino acids. Germline CDR1 is MNHNY and CDR2 is SVGAGI (reference sequence). Trimming took 4 bases from V and 3 from J, leaving 6 bases between them. The CDR3 loop reads CASSWSPNEKLFF. As DNA, the CDR3 is TGTGCCAGCAGTTGGAGCCCTAATGAAAAACTGTTTTTT.

The chain carries TRBV12-3 or TRBV12-4 and TRBJ2-7; D gene uncertain. CDR3 length equals 11 residues. Trimming removed 6 bases from V and 4 bases from J, with 7 bases in between. CDR3 in amino acids: CASSNSYEQYF. CDR3 sequence (DNA): TGTGCCAGCAGCAACTCGTACGAGCAGTACTTC.

The rearrangement links TRBV7-2 to TRBJ1-3, with D possibly being TRBD1 (5 bases). The germline gives CDR1 SGHTA, CDR2 FQGNSA. This CDR3 comprises 15 residues. V lost 0 bases to trimming and J lost 4 bases, with 10 bases between them. The CDR3 is CASSLAGGTGNTIYF. The DNA for the CDR3 is TGTGCCAGCAGCTTAGCCGGGGGAACGGGAAACACCATATATTTT.

J is TRBJ1-5 and V is TRBV4-2; tentatively, D is TRBD1 (6 bases). This CDR3 has 13 amino acids. Germline V gene lookup returns CDR1 LGHNA and CDR2 YNFKEQ. V was clipped by 1 base and J by 5 bases, with 6 bases between them. CDR3 nucleotides: TGTGCCAGCAGCCAAGGGACAGATCAGCCCCAGCATTTT. Translating it yields CASSQGTDQPQHF.

This clone was found once. V gene TRBV5-5 combines with J gene TRBJ2-7; no clear D gene. Germline loops: CDR1 SGHKS, CDR2 YYEKEE (reference sequence). Trimming left V 0 bases short and J 0 bases short, with 10 bases between. CDR3 length equals 15 residues. This CDR3 is CASSLEHSSSYEQYF. CDR3 nucleotides: TGTGCCAGCAGCTTGGAGCACTCTAGCTCCTACGAGCAGTACTTC.

This clone has only one observation. V is TRBV3-1 (or the pseudogene TRBV3-2) and J is TRBJ1-2, with 11 positions matching TRBD1. The length of the CDR3 is 15 residues. From germline, CDR1 is LGHDT and CDR2 YNNKEL (reference sequence). J lost 5 bases, V lost 7 bases, and 9 bases had no gene match. CDR3 bases: TGTGCCAGCAAACAGGGGACAGGGGGATTATATGGCTACACCTTC. It encodes CASKQGTGGLYGYTF.

The chain combines TRBV19 with TRBJ2-7, with D tentatively TRBD2 (6 bases). Germline V CDR1 and CDR2: LNHDA, SQIVND (reference sequence). This CDR3 is 11 amino acids long. Trimming removed 6 bases from V and 7 bases from J, with 10 bases in between. This CDR3 is CASRRGGEQYF. In DNA, the CDR3 is TGTGCCAGTAGGCGGGGCGGTGAGCAGTACTTC.

This chain connects TRBV18 to TRBJ2-7; 10 bases agree with TRBD1. This CDR3 has 14 residues. Germline V gene sequence: CDR1 KGHSH, CDR2 LQKENI. Germline trimming cut 4 bases from V and 6 bases from J; bases unmatched to any gene: 6. For the CDR3, the DNA is TGTGCCAGCTCACTCGGACAGGGGGTCACCGAGCAGTACTTC. Translation: CASSLGQGVTEQYF.

This clone was picked up a small number of times. The V gene is TRBV19, the J gene TRBJ1-5; 9 positions match TRBD1. J was trimmed by 7 bases and V by 1 base; bases with no gene match: 5. This CDR3 region has 15 residues. Germline lookup yields CDR1 LNHDA and CDR2 SQIVND (reference sequence). CDR3: CASSIGTGEGQPQHF. The CDR3 DNA reads TGTGCCAGTAGTATAGGGACAGGGGAAGGCCAGCCCCAGCATTTT.

CDR3 sequence reads: CASSLAQIWRGTREAFF. In DNA form, the CDR3 reads TGTGCCAGCAGCTTAGCGCAAATATGGAGGGGGACTAGAGAAGCTTTCTTT. The rearrangement links TRBV7-2 to TRBJ1-1; weak D call: TRBD1 (6 bases). With 0 bases removed from V and 8 bases from J, the gap between germline ends came to 22 bases. This CDR3 spans 17 amino acids. Germline values: CDR1 SGHTA, CDR2 FQGNSA.

This clone has just one count. The rearrangement joins TRBV5-1 to TRBJ1-1; 7 nucleotides match TRBD1. J lost 2 bases, V lost 4 bases, and 8 bases had no gene match. Germline V gives CDR1 SGHRS, CDR2 YFSETQ. The CDR3 totals 15 residues. CDR3: CASSPLWTGNTEAFF. The DNA for the CDR3 is TGCGCCAGCAGCCCTCTCTGGACAGGTAACACTGAAGCTTTCTTT.

The rearrangement uses TRBV7-8 and TRBJ1-1; TRBD1 agrees at 8 bases. CDR3 size: 14 residues. Germline CDR1 SGHVS, CDR2 FQNEAQ. With 5 bases clipped from V and 5 bases from J, the junction kept 7 bases outside the gene matches. CDR3 in DNA: TGTGCCAGCAGCACCCGGACAGGGAAAACTGAAGCTTTCTTT. It is translated as CASSTRTGKTEAFF.

The V call is TRBV3-1 (or the pseudogene TRBV3-2), the J call TRBJ1-2; no definite D call. This CDR3 contains 16 residues. V lost 0 bases, J lost 4 bases, and 15 bases lay in between. Per the germline V gene, CDR1 is LGHDT and CDR2 is YNNKEL (reference sequence). CDR3 sequence reads: CASSQEGRSLGYGYTF. The CDR3 bases are TGTGCCAGCAGCCAAGAAGGGAGGTCACTTGGCTATGGCTACACCTTC.

The J gene is TRBJ1-1, the V gene TRBV5-1; no firm D call. The CDR3 covers 11 residues. Trimming removed 5 bases from V and 8 bases from J, with 10 bases in between. Germline V gene data show CDR1 as SGHRS and CDR2 as YFSETQ. The CDR3 protein is CASRLEREAFF. The DNA of the CDR3 is TGCGCCAGCAGACTAGAAAGGGAAGCTTTCTTT. The entire variable domain, with the rest obtained from reference TRBV5-1 and TRBJ1-1, is as follows: KAGVTQTPRYLIKTRGQQVTLSCSPISGHRSVSWYQQTPGQGLQFLFEYFSETQRNKGNFPGRFSGRQFSNSRSEMNVSTLELGDSALYLCASRLEREAFFGQGTRLTVV.

This chain joins TRBV28 and TRBJ1-5; D unclear. CDR1 is MDHEN and CDR2 is SYDVKM in the germline V gene. V dropped 6 bases and J dropped 4 bases, with 19 bases sitting between them. The CDR3 is made up of 16 amino acids. The CDR3 nucleotides are TGTGCCAGCAGCTCAGCGGGGTATCCCTATAATCAGCCCCAGCATTTT. Protein: CASSSAGYPYNQPQHF.

This rearrangement joins TRBV11-2 to TRBJ2-5; D is unclear. V lost 1 base to trimming and J lost 4 bases, with 4 bases between them. Germline values: CDR1 SGHAT, CDR2 FQNNGV. The CDR3 is made up of 12 amino acids. As DNA, the CDR3 is TGTGCCAGCAGCTTAGTCCGAGAGACCCAGTACTTC. Protein product: CASSLVRETQYF.

DNA of the CDR3: TGTGCCAGCAGCCTGAATCCAGTCAAGGGGAAATTGGATCAGCCCCAGCATTTT. It encodes CASSLNPVKGKLDQPQHF. The V call is TRBV7-4, the J call TRBJ1-5; tentatively, D is TRBD1 (5 bases). The CDR3 runs to 18 residues. From germline, CDR1 is SGHVT and CDR2 SQSDAQ. Trimming pared 5 bases from V and 5 bases from J, leaving 25 bases between.

The J gene is TRBJ1-1, the V gene TRBV10-1; 7 nucleotides line up with TRBD1. Trimming removed 5 bases from V and 1 base from J; junction bases left unmatched: 4. The germline CDR1 and CDR2 sequences are WNHNN and SYGVQD (reference sequence). CDR3 length: 14 amino acids. The CDR3 DNA is TGCGCCAGCAGTAAAGGGACAGCGAACACTGAAGCTTTCTTT. This translates into CASSKGTANTEAFF.

The sample holds a few counts of this clone. This sequence joins TRBV30 and TRBJ1-4; 7 positions agree with TRBD1. The germline gives CDR1 GTSNPN, CDR2 SVGIG (reference sequence). The J segment lost 7 bases and the V segment lost 1 base, leaving 9 bases of the junction unmatched. The CDR3 has 15 residues. CDR3 amino acids: CAWSGRDSEPEKLFF. CDR3 bases: TGTGCCTGGAGTGGGAGGGACAGCGAACCTGAAAAACTGTTTTTT. The whole variable domain, filled in from reference TRBV30 and TRBJ1-4, reads SQTIHQWPATLVQPVGSPLSLECTVEGTSNPNLYWYRQAAGRGLQLLFYSVGIGQISSEVPQNLSASRPQDRQFILSSKKLLLSDSGFYLCAWSGRDSEPEKLFFGSGTQLSVL.

This chain joins TRBV11-2 and TRBJ1-1, with TRBD1 as a possible D gene (6 bases). The CDR3 runs to 16 residues. V was clipped by 2 bases and J by 4 bases, with 17 bases between them. The germline V gene encodes CDR1 SGHAT and CDR2 FQNNGV. The CDR3, as DNA: TGTGCCAGCAGCTTACAGTCAGGGGCTGCTGGCACTGAAGCTTTCTTT. It specifies CASSLQSGAAGTEAFF.

A few counts support this clone. CDR3 sequence: CASSPRGGSGLETQYF. The CDR3 region has the DNA TGTGCCAGCAGCCCCCGGGGGGGATCGGGGTTAGAGACCCAGTACTTC. The chain couples TRBV9 to TRBJ2-5, with 8 nucleotides matching TRBD2. This CDR3 spans 16 amino acids. From germline, CDR1 is SGDLS and CDR2 YYNGEE. V gave up 4 bases and J gave up 4 bases; unmatched junction bases: 12.

The rearrangement uses TRBV29-1 and TRBJ2-7; D gene unclear. Germline CDR1 SQVTM, CDR2 ANQGSEA. V lost 2 bases to trimming and J lost 4 bases, with 6 bases between them. This CDR3 spans 11 amino acids. The CDR3 bases are TGCAGCGTTGAACAGCGATACGAGCAGTACTTC. It yields the protein CSVEQRYEQYF.

This rearrangement joins TRBV7-2 to TRBJ1-1; D gene uncertain. The CDR3 has 15 residues. The germline CDR1 and CDR2 sequences are SGHTA and FQGNSA. The germline V and J ends were trimmed by 4 bases and 2 bases, with 14 bases remaining between them. The CDR3 is CASSSRPRGNTEAFF. In DNA form, the CDR3 reads TGTGCCAGCAGCTCTCGACCGCGCGGCAACACTGAAGCTTTCTTT.

The genes are TRBV3-1 (or the pseudogene TRBV3-2) and TRBJ2-1, with TRBD2 matching over 10 bases. The V and J ends lost 1 base and 7 bases, in that order; junction bases with no gene match: 10. The CDR3 runs to 17 residues. Germline CDR1 reads LGHDT; CDR2 reads YNNKEL (reference sequence). CDR3 region: CASSQGSLAGGSNEQFF. The CDR3 bases are TGTGCCAGCAGCCAAGGTTCTTTAGCGGGAGGTAGTAATGAGCAGTTCTTC.

The chain has TRBV9 and TRBJ1-4; D may be TRBD1 (5 bases). The V end was cut by 3 bases, the J end by 7 bases, with 16 bases between. Germline lookup yields CDR1 SGDLS and CDR2 YYNGEE. This CDR3 is built from 15 residues. CDR3 DNA sequence: TGTGCCAGCAGCGCGCATCAGGGTGTGGGTGAAAAACTGTTTTTT. Encoded protein: CASSAHQGVGEKLFF.

The V and J genes are TRBV10-1 and TRBJ2-3, with TRBD2 identical over 8 bases. The CDR3 extends over 17 amino acids. The V segment lost 4 bases and the J segment 4 bases; nucleotides outside the gene matches: 13. CDR1 is WNHNN, CDR2 SYGVQD, per germline (reference sequence). The DNA for the CDR3 is TGCGCCAGCAGTGCTACGACGAGCGGGAGCGGGGCAGATACGCAGTATTTT. Translated, it gives CASSATTSGSGADTQYF.